A selection of T cell receptor beta chains follows, all from one sample in a study of blood T cell repertoires in COVID-19. Sequenced by immunoSEQ multiplex PCR; TCRdb stores in-frame clones only, minus some. The table has tens of thousands of clones, 70% to 90% seen once. The sample consisted of peripheral blood. These receptors originate from a woman in her fifties or sixties with COVID-19, enrolled during active disease. Each CDR3 is given with its conserved first and last residue. Fields, in order: CDR3 DNA, CDR3 protein, D gene, clone size, V gene, J gene. A D gene is named only where the DNA matches it firmly. For some rows the clone size is stated as once, few or many, or as a class when expanded; others skip it.

CDR3 DNA: TGTGCCAGCAGCCCAAACCCGGGACTCGAGCAGTTCTTC
CDR3 protein: CASSPNPGLEQFF
D gene: .
clone size: .
V gene: TRBV7-3
J gene: TRBJ2-1

CDR3 DNA: TGTGCCAGCAGCTCTCTCCTAGCGGGTCAGCCCCAGCATTTT
CDR3 protein: CASSSLLAGQPQHF
D gene: .
clone size: .
V gene: TRBV7-2
J gene: TRBJ1-5

CDR3 DNA: TGTGCCAGCAGCCAAGAACGTGTGGGGGGGATTACCGGGGAGCTGTTTTTT
CDR3 protein: CASSQERVGGITGELFF
D gene: TRBD2
clone size: .
V gene: TRBV3-1/TRBV3-2
J gene: TRBJ2-2

CDR3 DNA: TGTGCCAGCAGCTTGGCCGGGGTAGCGGGGTACAATGAGCAGTTCTTC
CDR3 protein: CASSLAGVAGYNEQFF
D gene: TRBD2
clone size: .
V gene: TRBV5-5
J gene: TRBJ2-1

CDR3 DNA: TGTGCCAGCAGTCAAGGGACATTTCGTTATGGCTACACCTTC
CDR3 protein: CASSQGTFRYGYTF
D gene: .
clone size: .
V gene: TRBV7-2
J gene: TRBJ1-2

CDR3 DNA: TGTGCCAGCAGCTTAGTACTGGAACCGGGACAGGATGAAAAACTGTTTTTT
CDR3 protein: CASSLVLEPGQDEKLFF
D gene: TRBD1
clone size: .
V gene: TRBV7-2
J gene: TRBJ1-4

CDR3 DNA: TGTGCCACGGAGAGGACTAGCGGGAGAGATGACAATGAGCAGTTCTTC
CDR3 protein: CATERTSGRDDNEQFF
D gene: TRBD2
clone size: .
V gene: TRBV10-3
J gene: TRBJ2-1

CDR3 DNA: TGTGCCAGCCAACGGGAGCGGGAGGGCCAAGATACGCAGTATTTT
CDR3 protein: CASQREREGQDTQYF
D gene: TRBD2
clone size: .
V gene: TRBV18
J gene: TRBJ2-3

CDR3 DNA: TGTGCCAGCAGGCCGCCGGGGATAAGCAATCAGCCCCAGCATTTT
CDR3 protein: CASRPPGISNQPQHF
D gene: .
clone size: once
V gene: TRBV27
J gene: TRBJ1-5

CDR3 DNA: TGTGCCAGCAGCTCACGCAGGGGCGGATACAATGAGCAGTTCTTC
CDR3 protein: CASSSRRGGYNEQFF
D gene: .
clone size: .
V gene: TRBV6-5
J gene: TRBJ2-1

CDR3 DNA: TGTGCCAGCAGCGGCGAGGTGAGCGCCTACGAGCAGTACTTC
CDR3 protein: CASSGEVSAYEQYF
D gene: .
clone size: few
V gene: TRBV5-4
J gene: TRBJ2-7

CDR3 DNA: TGTGCCAGCAGCCACGGCTCTAACTGGGCCATCTCCTACAATGAGCAGTTCTTC
CDR3 protein: CASSHGSNWAISYNEQFF
D gene: .
clone size: .
V gene: TRBV14
J gene: TRBJ2-1

CDR3 DNA: TGTGCCAGCATAAAAGGGGGCGGCCTCCAGTACTTC
CDR3 protein: CASIKGGGLQYF
D gene: TRBD1
clone size: .
V gene: TRBV6-5
J gene: TRBJ2-5

CDR3 DNA: TGTGCCAGCACCAGTACACCAGGGGGTCGCAATGGCTACACCTTC
CDR3 protein: CASTSTPGGRNGYTF
D gene: TRBD1
clone size: .
V gene: TRBV6-6
J gene: TRBJ1-2

CDR3 DNA: TGTGCTAGTAGCCCACCGGACTTACCGTACACTGAAGCTTTCTTT
CDR3 protein: CASSPPDLPYTEAFF
D gene: .
clone size: once
V gene: TRBV12-5
J gene: TRBJ1-1

CDR3 DNA: TGTGCCAGTAGTATAGTGACTGCGTTAGGCTACACCTTC
CDR3 protein: CASSIVTALGYTF
D gene: .
clone size: few
V gene: TRBV19
J gene: TRBJ1-2

CDR3 DNA: TGTGCCAGCAGATTCTCGACAGGGAAAGATCAGTACTTC
CDR3 protein: CASRFSTGKDQYF
D gene: TRBD1
clone size: .
V gene: TRBV6-5
J gene: TRBJ2-7

CDR3 DNA: TGTGCCAGCAGCTTGGATATCGGGAGTTCCTACGAGCAGTACTTC
CDR3 protein: CASSLDIGSSYEQYF
D gene: .
clone size: .
V gene: TRBV5-6
J gene: TRBJ2-7

CDR3 DNA: TGCGCCAGCAGCCGCGGGGCGGGAGGCACCTACAATGAGCAGTTCTTC
CDR3 protein: CASSRGAGGTYNEQFF
D gene: TRBD2
clone size: .
V gene: TRBV4-3
J gene: TRBJ2-1

CDR3 DNA: TGCGCCAGCAGCCTATCGGGACTAGCGGGAGCGGGGGAGACCCAGTACTTC
CDR3 protein: CASSLSGLAGAGETQYF
D gene: TRBD2
clone size: .
V gene: TRBV5-1
J gene: TRBJ2-5

CDR3 DNA: TGTGCCAGCAGCAGGGGCACCCACTCTGGAAACACCATATATTTT
CDR3 protein: CASSRGTHSGNTIYF
D gene: .
clone size: .
V gene: TRBV28
J gene: TRBJ1-3

CDR3 DNA: TGTGCCAGCAGCTCGAGGATACAATCGAACACCGGGGAGCTGTTTTTT
CDR3 protein: CASSSRIQSNTGELFF
D gene: .
clone size: .
V gene: TRBV27
J gene: TRBJ2-2

CDR3 DNA: TGTGCCAGCAGCTTATGGCAGACGAACACCGGGGAGCTGTTTTTT
CDR3 protein: CASSLWQTNTGELFF
D gene: .
clone size: .
V gene: TRBV11-2
J gene: TRBJ2-2

CDR3 DNA: TGTGCCAGCAGCTTAACGGACTATGGCTACACCTTC
CDR3 protein: CASSLTDYGYTF
D gene: .
clone size: .
V gene: TRBV5-6
J gene: TRBJ1-2

CDR3 DNA: TGCGCCAGCAGCTTGGCTCCCCTAGGGGCTGGCGGGGAGCTGTTTTTT
CDR3 protein: CASSLAPLGAGGELFF
D gene: .
clone size: .
V gene: TRBV5-1
J gene: TRBJ2-2

CDR3 DNA: TGCGCCAGCAGCCCTAGCGGGAGACTGAACGAGCAGTACTTC
CDR3 protein: CASSPSGRLNEQYF
D gene: TRBD2
clone size: .
V gene: TRBV4-1
J gene: TRBJ2-7

CDR3 DNA: TGTGCCATCAGTCCGGCGGGCTCGGATTACGAGCAGTACTTC
CDR3 protein: CAISPAGSDYEQYF
D gene: .
clone size: .
V gene: TRBV10-3
J gene: TRBJ2-7

CDR3 DNA: TGTGCCAGCAGTCCTAACAGGGAGGGGGCCAACGTCCTGACTTTC
CDR3 protein: CASSPNREGANVLTF
D gene: .
clone size: .
V gene: TRBV27
J gene: TRBJ2-6

CDR3 DNA: TGTGCCAGCAGCCAACACTCCTACGAGCAGTACTTC
CDR3 protein: CASSQHSYEQYF
D gene: .
clone size: .
V gene: TRBV14
J gene: TRBJ2-7

CDR3 DNA: TGTGCCACCAGTGATTTTGACAGGGGGATTGGCTACACCTTC
CDR3 protein: CATSDFDRGIGYTF
D gene: TRBD1
clone size: .
V gene: TRBV24-1
J gene: TRBJ1-2

CDR3 DNA: TGCGCCAGTTCCTTACAGGCGCGGTCGTCTCAAGGCTACACCTTC
CDR3 protein: CASSLQARSSQGYTF
D gene: .
clone size: .
V gene: TRBV5-1
J gene: TRBJ1-2

CDR3 DNA: TGTGCCAGCTCACTCTCATCGACTAGCGGGGCGAACACCGGGGAGCTGTTTTTT
CDR3 protein: CASSLSSTSGANTGELFF
D gene: TRBD2
clone size: .
V gene: TRBV18
J gene: TRBJ2-2

CDR3 DNA: TGTGCCAGCAGCTCCCAGACAGGGACTTTTTATGGAAACACCATATATTTT
CDR3 protein: CASSSQTGTFYGNTIYF
D gene: TRBD1
clone size: .
V gene: TRBV7-2
J gene: TRBJ1-3

CDR3 DNA: TGTGCCAGCAGCCCCCGGGTCGCTAATGAAAAACTGTTTTTT
CDR3 protein: CASSPRVANEKLFF
D gene: .
clone size: .
V gene: TRBV7-9
J gene: TRBJ1-4

CDR3 DNA: TGCGCCAGCAGCAAGAGAGGGAATGAAGCTTTCTTT
CDR3 protein: CASSKRGNEAFF
D gene: .
clone size: .
V gene: TRBV4-1
J gene: TRBJ1-1

CDR3 DNA: TGTGCCAGCAGTTTCAAGCGGGGGAACACTGAAGCTTTCTTT
CDR3 protein: CASSFKRGNTEAFF
D gene: .
clone size: .
V gene: TRBV6-5
J gene: TRBJ1-1

CDR3 DNA: TGTGCCAGCAGCCAAGATTTCAGGACTAGCGGGAGGGGCGTCACTACCTACGAGCAGTACTTC
CDR3 protein: CASSQDFRTSGRGVTTYEQYF
D gene: TRBD2
clone size: .
V gene: TRBV3-1/TRBV3-2
J gene: TRBJ2-7

CDR3 DNA: TGTGCCTCAGATCTAAGCGGCGGCAATGAGCAGTTCTTC
CDR3 protein: CASDLSGGNEQFF
D gene: .
clone size: once
V gene: TRBV30
J gene: TRBJ2-1

CDR3 DNA: TGTGCCAGCACCGCGACGGGCTCTGGAAACACCATATATTTT
CDR3 protein: CASTATGSGNTIYF
D gene: .
clone size: .
V gene: TRBV9
J gene: TRBJ1-3

CDR3 DNA: TGTGCCAGCAGTAATAGCGGGAGGGCGGGCTACGAGCAGTACTTC
CDR3 protein: CASSNSGRAGYEQYF
D gene: TRBD2
clone size: .
V gene: TRBV11-2
J gene: TRBJ2-7